The clone carrying this T cell receptor (beta chain) was counted once. The method was immunoSEQ multiplex PCR; TCRdb's version includes in-frame clones alone and lacks a portion of them. The data contain roughly 50,000 clones, around 90% of them singletons. The data were obtained in a study of T cell responses to AZD1222 COVID-19 vaccine. V was clipped by 2 bases and J by 4 bases; unmatched bases: 6. CDR3 length equals 15 residues. Germline CDR1 SNHLY, CDR2 FYNNEI. Source: peripheral blood, taken on day 0 of AZD1222 vaccination. This sequence originates from an adult in good health. This chain uses TRBV2 with TRBJ2-3, with TRBD1 matching 7 bases. The CDR3 DNA reads TGTGCCAGCAGTGAATTTGGGACAGTACCAGATACGCAGTATTTT. Translation gives CASSEFGTVPDTQYF.